The 31 T cell receptor beta chains presented below share a single source sample, sequenced in a study of shared clonotypes between healthy human individuals. Measured with immunoSEQ multiplex PCR; TCRdb has only the in-frame clones, and not every one. The profile covers some 350,000 clones, with about 74% appearing a single time and 10% taken by the ten largest. Sequencing was carried out using memory CD4+ T cells sorted from blood. Subset described: CD45RA-negative fraction. The receptors originated from a man aged 25 to 45 in good health.

Ten or more counts support this clone. This sequence joins TRBV11-2 and TRBJ2-3; possibly TRBD2 for D (6 bases). This CDR3 comprises 17 residues. Germline loops: CDR1 SGHAT, CDR2 FQNNGV. Trimming took 8 bases from V and 2 from J, leaving 23 bases between them. The CDR3 DNA is TGTGCCAGCCAAAGGAGGTTCCCGCGGGACCCCACAGATACGCAGTATTTT. Translation: CASQRRFPRDPTDTQYF.

The genes are TRBV6-6 and TRBJ2-7, with TRBD1 matching over 12 bases. The trim removed 5 bases at V and 7 bases at J, leaving 9 bases unmatched. CDR3 length equals 15 residues. Germline CDR1 is MNHNY and CDR2 is SVGAGI (reference sequence). CDR3 nucleotide sequence: TGTGCCAGCAGTAAACCGGGACAGGGGGCGAAAGAGCAGTACTTC. This codes for CASSKPGQGAKEQYF.

A few counts support this clone. The gene calls are TRBV30 and TRBJ1-5; D possibly corresponds to TRBD1 (5 bases). V lost 6 bases to trimming and J lost 2 bases, with 14 bases between them. Germline CDR1 GTSNPN, CDR2 SVGIG (reference sequence). CDR3 size: 14 residues. The CDR3 loop is CACKGESGNQPQHF. CDR3 DNA sequence: TGTGCCTGCAAAGGGGAGTCTGGCAATCAGCCCCAGCATTTT.

The chain links TRBV27 to TRBJ1-5; the D gene is possibly TRBD1 (6 bases). Trimming removed 7 bases from V and 6 bases from J, with 19 bases in between. Germline V gene lookup returns CDR1 MNHEY and CDR2 SMNVEV (reference sequence). The CDR3 has 15 residues. The CDR3 sequence: CASTATVGGGQPQHF. The CDR3 DNA reads as TGTGCCAGCACCGCGACGGTAGGGGGGGGTCAGCCCCAGCATTTT.

The rearrangement joins TRBV6-5 to TRBJ1-4; D gene ambiguous. The CDR3 is 15 amino acids. Trimming took 2 bases from V and 10 from J, leaving 17 bases between them. Germline CDR1 reads MNHEY; CDR2 reads SVGAGI. In nucleotides, the CDR3 is TGTGCCAGCAGTTACGATGGAGGAGGATTTGGAAAACTGTTTTTT. Protein product: CASSYDGGGFGKLFF.

This clone appeared a single time. The chain carries TRBV2 and TRBJ2-3, with TRBD2 matching 7 bases. Germline trimming cut 6 bases from V and 1 base from J; bases unmatched to any gene: 7. This CDR3 comprises 15 residues. Germline values: CDR1 SNHLY, CDR2 FYNNEI. For the CDR3, the DNA is TGTGCCAGCAGAAAGTATCGGGAGGGCACAGATACGCAGTATTTT. Translation gives CASRKYREGTDTQYF.

The chain combines TRBV15 with TRBJ2-7; a possible D gene is TRBD2 (5 bases). CDR1 and CDR2 (germline): LNHNV, YYDKDF (reference sequence). CDR3 size: 14 residues. The germline V and J ends were trimmed by 0 bases and 3 bases, with 9 bases remaining between them. Here the CDR3 reads CATSRDEGYYEQYF. CDR3 nucleotides: TGTGCCACCAGCAGAGATGAGGGCTACTACGAGCAGTACTTC.

The chain employs TRBV5-1 and TRBJ1-2; D remains ambiguous. Germline values: CDR1 SGHRS, CDR2 YFSETQ. The CDR3 contains 14 residues. Trimming left V 0 bases short and J 4 bases short, with 10 bases between. The CDR3 coding sequence is TGCGCCAGCAGCTTGGATTCGAACCCCTATGGCTACACCTTC. It yields the protein CASSLDSNPYGYTF.

This rearrangement joins TRBV29-1 to TRBJ1-4; possible D gene TRBD1, 6 bases. This CDR3 is built from 11 residues. V lost 4 bases, J lost 12 bases, and 12 bases lay in between. CDR1 and CDR2 from the germline V gene are SQVTM and ANQGSEA. This CDR3 is CSVVGGRELFF. CDR3 sequence (DNA): TGCAGCGTTGTAGGGGGGCGGGAACTGTTTTTT.

The gene calls are TRBV6-6 and TRBJ1-4, with a possible D match to TRBD1 (6 bases). Trimming removed 4 bases at V and 6 bases at J, with 15 bases between. CDR1 and CDR2 (germline): MNHNY, SVGAGI (reference sequence). The CDR3 is made up of 15 amino acids. This CDR3 reads CASSLVRGAHEKLFF. In DNA, the CDR3 is TGTGCCAGCAGTTTGGTCCGGGGGGCCCATGAAAAACTGTTTTTT.

This clone has a single count. Other DNA sequences in this sample translate to the same CDR3. The V call is TRBV29-1, the J call TRBJ2-7; 12 bases align to TRBD2. CDR3 length: 13 residues. The ends lost 4 bases at V and 2 bases at J; junction bases unmatched: 0. The germline gives CDR1 SQVTM, CDR2 ANQGSEA. This chain's CDR3 is CSVGLAGAYEQYF. CDR3 DNA: TGCAGCGTTGGACTAGCGGGGGCCTACGAGCAGTACTTC.

This sequence joins TRBV27 and TRBJ2-5; 13 bases agree with TRBD2. CDR3 length equals 16 residues. Per germline, CDR1 MNHEY and CDR2 SMNVEV (reference sequence). V trimming: 4 bases; J trimming: 5 bases; junction bases outside the gene matches: 7. CDR3 amino acids: CASSSWTSGSGETQYF. CDR3 coding DNA: TGTGCCAGCAGTTCCTGGACTAGCGGGAGCGGCGAGACCCAGTACTTC.

The V call is TRBV5-1, the J call TRBJ2-7; TRBD1 is a possible D gene (5 bases). V was trimmed by 4 bases and J by 2 bases, leaving 13 bases between them. CDR1 is SGHRS and CDR2 is YFSETQ in the germline V gene. The CDR3 extends over 14 amino acids. CDR3 DNA: TGCGCCAGCAGCCCACCGACAGTAACCTACGAGCAGTACTTC. Amino acids: CASSPPTVTYEQYF.

The J gene is TRBJ2-3, the V gene TRBV5-1, with D uncertain. The CDR3 spans 13 residues. Germline CDR1 SGHRS, CDR2 YFSETQ. V lost 4 bases, J lost 6 bases, and 12 bases lay in between. CDR3 sequence: CASSADGSDTQYF. The CDR3 region has the DNA TGCGCCAGCAGCGCCGATGGATCCGATACGCAGTATTTT. The full variable domain, completed using reference TRBV5-1 and TRBJ2-3, is KAGVTQTPRYLIKTRGQQVTLSCSPISGHRSVSWYQQTPGQGLQFLFEYFSETQRNKGNFPGRFSGRQFSNSRSEMNVSTLELGDSALYLCASSADGSDTQYFGPGTRLTVL.

The chain has TRBV7-8 and TRBJ2-7; 10 nucleotides align to TRBD2. Looked up from germline, CDR1 is SGHVS and CDR2 is FQNEAQ. V lost 4 bases to trimming and J lost 7 bases; unmatched junction nucleotides: 7. The CDR3 contains 14 residues. The CDR3: CASSSLAGVGEQYF. The DNA for the CDR3 is TGTGCCAGCAGCTCTCTAGCGGGAGTCGGGGAGCAGTACTTC.

The rearrangement joins TRBV7-8 to TRBJ1-2; unclear D gene. Trimming shortened V by 1 base and J by 5 bases, and 17 bases separated the two germline ends. CDR1 is SGHVS and CDR2 is FQNEAQ in the germline V gene. This CDR3 region has 16 residues. The CDR3 nucleotides are TGTGCCAGCAGCTTAGGGGTTACAAGTCAGCGATATGGCTACACCTTC. This gives the protein CASSLGVTSQRYGYTF.

In this sample, this clone turned up a few times. This chain joins TRBV6-5 and TRBJ2-7; 11 bases agree with TRBD2. This CDR3 contains 15 residues. CDR1 MNHEY and CDR2 SVGAGI come from the germline V gene. V dropped 4 bases and J dropped 3; count of bases not matched to a gene: 5. The CDR3 region has the DNA TGTGCCAGCAGTTTTCTAGCGGGAGGAGTCTACGAGCAGTACTTC. Protein: CASSFLAGGVYEQYF.

In regard to this clone: The junction departs from germline at one end; a sequencing error may be responsible. The chain uses TRBV6-5 and TRBJ2-7, with 12 bases matching TRBD2. The CDR3 totals 14 residues. From germline, CDR1 is MNHEY and CDR2 SVGAGI. The chain's CDR3 is CASSRLAGAYEQYF. The CDR3 DNA is TGTGCCAGCAGTAGACTAGCGGGAGCCTATGAGCAGTACTTC.

The chain carries TRBV10-3 and TRBJ1-5; 10 nucleotides align to TRBD1. CDR1 and CDR2 from the germline V gene are ENHRY and SYGVKD. The CDR3 totals 16 residues. V trimming: 10 bases; J trimming: 5 bases; junction bases outside the gene matches: 14. CDR3 in amino acids: CATRDRDRGDHQPQHF. CDR3 bases: TGTGCCACCCGGGACAGGGACAGGGGAGACCATCAGCCCCAGCATTTT.

This clone was seen a handful of times. This chain uses TRBV27 with TRBJ2-7; 8 nucleotides match TRBD2. The CDR3 extends over 15 amino acids. Unmatched junction bases numbered 12, after V lost 5 bases and J lost 6 bases. Germline CDR1 reads MNHEY; CDR2 reads SMNVEV (reference sequence). The CDR3 sequence is CASSVPGLGRAEQYF. The DNA of the CDR3 is TGTGCCAGCAGTGTCCCGGGACTAGGTCGTGCCGAGCAGTACTTC.

The chain links TRBV11-2 to TRBJ2-2; no clear D. The V gene's germline CDR1 is SGHAT and CDR2 FQNNGV. The V end lost 1 base, the J end lost 6 bases, and 9 bases lay between the germline ends. CDR3 size: 14 residues. The CDR3 DNA follows: TGTGCCAGCAGCTTAGCCGGGTTTGCCGGGGAGCTGTTTTTT. Translating gives CASSLAGFAGELFF.

This clone was seen more than once but under ten times. This could be a read error, since a much larger clone is one nucleotide away. This chain links TRBV2 with TRBJ2-2; the match to TRBD2 covers 7 bases. This CDR3 is 15 amino acids long. CDR1 and CDR2 from the germline V gene are SNHLY and FYNNEI. V shed 2 bases, J shed 7 bases, and the junction held 7 bases outside the gene matches. The CDR3 spells CASSERAGAGGELFF. Here the CDR3 DNA reads TGTGCCAGCAGTGAAAGGGCGGGAGCTGGCGGGGAGCTGTTTTTT. The full variable domain, completed using reference TRBV2 and TRBJ2-2, is EPEVTQTPSHQVTQMGQEVILRCVPISNHLYFYWYRQILGQKVEFLVSFYNNEISEKSEIFDDQFSVERPDGSNFTLKIRSTKLEDSAMYFCASSERAGAGGELFFGEGSRLTVL.

The chain is built from TRBV5-1 and TRBJ2-5; D remains ambiguous. Deletions cut 0 bases from V and 1 base from J, with 13 bases between. CDR1 SGHRS and CDR2 YFSETQ come from the germline V gene. This CDR3 contains 16 residues. DNA for the CDR3: TGCGCCAGCAGCTTGGGGATCAAGTCAATCCAAGAGACCCAGTACTTC. It is translated as CASSLGIKSIQETQYF.

The V and J genes are TRBV30 and TRBJ2-3, with TRBD2 matching over 12 bases. This CDR3 spans 15 amino acids. Germline CDR1 and CDR2: GTSNPN and SVGIG (reference sequence). After removal of 1 base from V and 7 bases from J, the junction contained 6 bases not matched to a gene. The DNA of the CDR3 is TGTGCCTGGAGTGCCCTAGCGGGAGGGCTATATACGCAGTATTTT. Protein product: CAWSALAGGLYTQYF.

The chain is built from TRBV9 and TRBJ1-2; D is uncertain. The V and J ends lost 4 bases and 1 base respectively, with 8 bases between them. Germline loops: CDR1 SGDLS, CDR2 YYNGEE. CDR3 length: 13 amino acids. In nucleotides, the CDR3 is TGTGCCAGCAGCCCCGACCGTAACTATGGCTACACCTTC. Amino acid sequence: CASSPDRNYGYTF.

This clone has only a few counts. The chain uses TRBV5-1 and TRBJ2-3; D may be TRBD1 or TRBD2 (6 bases each). Germline values: CDR1 SGHRS, CDR2 YFSETQ. Trimming stripped 0 bases from V and 4 bases from J, with 9 bases between. The CDR3 covers 14 residues. CDR3 bases: TGCGCCAGCAGCTTGGTAGGGGGGTCAGATACGCAGTATTTT. Protein: CASSLVGGSDTQYF.

The chain has TRBV5-1 and TRBJ2-7; the match to TRBD1 covers 10 bases. This CDR3 has 16 residues. Germline V gene sequence: CDR1 SGHRS, CDR2 YFSETQ. J was trimmed by 5 bases and V by 1 base; bases with no gene match: 9. CDR3 in amino acids: CASSLSGTGALDEQYF. The CDR3 DNA reads as TGCGCCAGCAGCTTGTCCGGGACAGGGGCCTTGGACGAGCAGTACTTC.

This chain joins TRBV27 and TRBJ2-3; TRBD1 or TRBD2 may be the D gene (5 bases each). Germline assignment: CDR1 MNHEY and CDR2 SMNVEV (reference sequence). The CDR3 length is 17 residues. Deletions cut 10 bases from V and 0 bases from J, with 23 bases between. The CDR3 is CATRKSGRRTSTDTQYF. As DNA, the CDR3 is TGTGCCACCAGAAAGTCGGGACGGCGGACCAGCACAGATACGCAGTATTTT.

This clone appeared once. CDR3 residues: CASSRTGEHNEQFF. DNA of the CDR3: TGTGCCAGCAGCCGGACAGGGGAGCACAATGAGCAGTTCTTC. J is TRBJ2-1 and V is TRBV11-3, with 9 bases identical to TRBD1. V was clipped by 5 bases and J by 5 bases; unmatched bases: 4. This CDR3 region has 14 residues. The germline V gene has CDR1 SGHNT and CDR2 YENEEA.

The rearrangement uses TRBV7-2 and TRBJ2-3, with D hard to call. V was shortened by 0 bases and J by 2 bases, with 6 bases between the two germline ends. The CDR3 contains 14 residues. Looked up from germline, CDR1 is SGHTA and CDR2 is FQGNSA. The CDR3 DNA is TGTGCCAGCAGCTTAGCGGCGTACACAGATACGCAGTATTTT. It translates to CASSLAAYTDTQYF.

This clone was seen ten or more times. This chain connects TRBV4-2 to TRBJ1-5; 9 nucleotides line up with TRBD1. Unmatched junction bases numbered 1, after V lost 0 bases and J lost 4 bases. Looked up from germline, CDR1 is LGHNA and CDR2 is YNFKEQ. The CDR3 has 15 residues. The CDR3 nucleotides read TGTGCCAGCAGCCAAGATGGACAGGGGAATCAGCCCCAGCATTTT. Protein: CASSQDGQGNQPQHF.